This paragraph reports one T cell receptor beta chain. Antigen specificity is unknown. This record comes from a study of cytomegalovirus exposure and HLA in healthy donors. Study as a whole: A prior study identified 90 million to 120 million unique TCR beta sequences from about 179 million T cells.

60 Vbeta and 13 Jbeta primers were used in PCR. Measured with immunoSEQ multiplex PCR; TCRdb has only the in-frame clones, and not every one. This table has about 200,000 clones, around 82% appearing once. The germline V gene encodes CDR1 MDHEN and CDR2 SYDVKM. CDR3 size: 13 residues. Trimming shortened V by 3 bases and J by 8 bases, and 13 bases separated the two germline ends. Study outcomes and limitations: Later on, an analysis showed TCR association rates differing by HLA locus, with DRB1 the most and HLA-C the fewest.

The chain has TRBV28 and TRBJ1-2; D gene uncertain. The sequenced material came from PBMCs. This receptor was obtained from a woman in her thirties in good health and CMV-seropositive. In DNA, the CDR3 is TGTGCCAGCAGTTTTCGAGGGATGGGAGGCTACACCTTC. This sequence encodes CASSFRGMGGYTF.